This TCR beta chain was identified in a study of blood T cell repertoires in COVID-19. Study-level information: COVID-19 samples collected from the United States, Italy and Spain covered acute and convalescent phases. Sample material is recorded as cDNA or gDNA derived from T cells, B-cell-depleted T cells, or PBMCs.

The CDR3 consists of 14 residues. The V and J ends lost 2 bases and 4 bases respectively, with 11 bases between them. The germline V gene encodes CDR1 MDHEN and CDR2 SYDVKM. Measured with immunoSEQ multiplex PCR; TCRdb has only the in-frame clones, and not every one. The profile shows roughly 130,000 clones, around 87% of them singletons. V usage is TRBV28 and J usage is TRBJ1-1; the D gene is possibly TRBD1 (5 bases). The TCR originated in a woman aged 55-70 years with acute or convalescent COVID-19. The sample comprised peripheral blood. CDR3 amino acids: CASSLGTRGTEAFF. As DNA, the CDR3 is TGTGCCAGCAGTTTAGGTACAAGGGGCACTGAAGCTTTCTTT.